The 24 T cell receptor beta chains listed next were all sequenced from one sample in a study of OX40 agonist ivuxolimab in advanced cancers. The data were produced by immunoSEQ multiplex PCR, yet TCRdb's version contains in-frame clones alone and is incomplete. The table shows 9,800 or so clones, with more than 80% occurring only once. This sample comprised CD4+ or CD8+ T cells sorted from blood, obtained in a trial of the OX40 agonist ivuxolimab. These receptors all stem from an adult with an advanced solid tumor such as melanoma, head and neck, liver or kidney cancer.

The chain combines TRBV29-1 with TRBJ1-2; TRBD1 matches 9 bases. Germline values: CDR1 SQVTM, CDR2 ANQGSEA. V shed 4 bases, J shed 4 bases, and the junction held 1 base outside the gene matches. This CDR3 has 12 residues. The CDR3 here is CSVGTGAYGYTF. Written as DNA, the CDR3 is TGCAGCGTTGGGACAGGGGCCTATGGCTACACCTTC.

CDR3 DNA sequence: TGTGCCAGCAGCTCACTAATTAAGGGGGCACTTGAGCAGTACTTC. Its translation is CASSSLIKGALEQYF. This chain links TRBV7-9 with TRBJ2-7, with 7 bases that match TRBD1. Trimming cost V 4 bases and J 7 bases; bases outside gene matches: 13. The CDR3 runs to 15 residues. Germline values: CDR1 SEHNR, CDR2 FQNEAQ (reference sequence).

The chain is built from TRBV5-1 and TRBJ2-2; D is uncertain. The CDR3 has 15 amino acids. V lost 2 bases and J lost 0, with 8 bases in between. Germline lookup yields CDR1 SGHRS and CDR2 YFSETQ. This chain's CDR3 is CASSFLATNTGELFF. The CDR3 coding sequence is TGCGCCAGCAGCTTTTTGGCAACGAACACCGGGGAGCTGTTTTTT.

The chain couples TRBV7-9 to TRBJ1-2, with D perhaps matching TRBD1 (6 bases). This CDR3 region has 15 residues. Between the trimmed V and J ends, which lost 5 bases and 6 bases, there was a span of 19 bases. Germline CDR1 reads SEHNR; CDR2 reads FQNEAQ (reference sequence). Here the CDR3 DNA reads TGTGCCAGCAGCCCCCAGACAGGCCGGGGCGATGGCTACACCTTC. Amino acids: CASSPQTGRGDGYTF. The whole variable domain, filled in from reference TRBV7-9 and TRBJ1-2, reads DTGVSQNPRHKITKRGQNVTFRCDPISEHNRLYWYRQTLGQGPEFLTYFQNEAQLEKSRLLSDRFSAERPKGSFSTLEIQRTEQGDSAMYLCASSPQTGRGDGYTFGSGTRLTVV.

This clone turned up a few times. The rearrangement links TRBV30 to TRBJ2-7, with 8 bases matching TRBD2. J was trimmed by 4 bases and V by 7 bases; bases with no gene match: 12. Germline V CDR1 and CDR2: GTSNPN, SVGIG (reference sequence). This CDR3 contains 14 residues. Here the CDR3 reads CALAAGSGTYEQYF. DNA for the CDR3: TGTGCCTTAGCAGCGGGTAGCGGGACTTACGAGCAGTACTTC.

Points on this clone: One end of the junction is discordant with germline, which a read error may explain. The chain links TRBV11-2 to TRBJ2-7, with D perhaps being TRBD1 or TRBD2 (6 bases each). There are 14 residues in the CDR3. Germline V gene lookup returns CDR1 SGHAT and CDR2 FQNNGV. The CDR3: CASSLDQMGGARFF. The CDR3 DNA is TGTGCCAGCAGCTTAGATCAAATGGGGGGCGCCCGGTTCTTC.

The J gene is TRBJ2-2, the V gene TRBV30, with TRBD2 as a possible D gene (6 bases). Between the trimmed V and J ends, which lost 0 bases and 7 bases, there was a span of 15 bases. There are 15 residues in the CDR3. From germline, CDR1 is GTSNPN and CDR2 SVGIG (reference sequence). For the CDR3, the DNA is TGTGCCTGGAGTGTATACCAGACTAGTATCGGGGAGCTGTTTTTT. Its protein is CAWSVYQTSIGELFF.

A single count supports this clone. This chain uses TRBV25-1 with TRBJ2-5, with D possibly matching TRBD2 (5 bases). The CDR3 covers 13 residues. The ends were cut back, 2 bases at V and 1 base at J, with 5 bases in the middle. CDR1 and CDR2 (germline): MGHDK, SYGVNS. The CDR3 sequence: CASSEGSQETQYF. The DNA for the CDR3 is TGTGCCAGCAGTGAAGGGAGCCAAGAGACCCAGTACTTC.

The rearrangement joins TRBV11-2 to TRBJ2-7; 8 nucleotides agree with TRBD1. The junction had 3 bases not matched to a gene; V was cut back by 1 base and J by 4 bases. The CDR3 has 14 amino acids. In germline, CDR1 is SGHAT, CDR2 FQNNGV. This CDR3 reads CASSLGQGRYEQYF. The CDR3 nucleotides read TGTGCCAGCAGCTTAGGACAGGGGAGATACGAGCAGTACTTC.

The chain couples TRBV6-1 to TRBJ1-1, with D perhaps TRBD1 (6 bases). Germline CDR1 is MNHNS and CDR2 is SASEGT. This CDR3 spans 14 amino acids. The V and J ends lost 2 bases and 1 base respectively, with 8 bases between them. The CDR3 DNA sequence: TGTGCCAGCAGTGAAACAGGGAGGAACACTGAAGCTTTCTTT. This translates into CASSETGRNTEAFF.

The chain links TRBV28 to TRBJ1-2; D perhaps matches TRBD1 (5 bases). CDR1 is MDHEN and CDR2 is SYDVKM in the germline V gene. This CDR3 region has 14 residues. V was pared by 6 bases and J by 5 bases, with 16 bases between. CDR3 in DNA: TGTGCCAGCAGCCCTGGTAGGGGAGTTTATGGCTACACCTTC. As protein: CASSPGRGVYGYTF.

CDR3 bases: TGCGCCAGCAGCCAGAGCGGGAGGAACACCGGGGAGCTGTTTTTT. It translates to CASSQSGRNTGELFF. The chain uses TRBV4-1 and TRBJ2-2; 8 nucleotides agree with TRBD2. Losses at the gene ends were 3 bases for V and 1 base for J; bases not matched to a gene: 1. Germline values: CDR1 MGHRA, CDR2 YSYEKL. The CDR3 sequence is 15 residues long.

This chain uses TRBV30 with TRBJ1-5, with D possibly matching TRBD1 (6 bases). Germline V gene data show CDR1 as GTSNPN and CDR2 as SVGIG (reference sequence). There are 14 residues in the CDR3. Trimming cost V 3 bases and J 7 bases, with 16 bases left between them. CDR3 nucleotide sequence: TGTGCCTGGAGGCAAAAACAGGGATTCCAGCCCCAGCATTTT. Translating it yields CAWRQKQGFQPQHF.

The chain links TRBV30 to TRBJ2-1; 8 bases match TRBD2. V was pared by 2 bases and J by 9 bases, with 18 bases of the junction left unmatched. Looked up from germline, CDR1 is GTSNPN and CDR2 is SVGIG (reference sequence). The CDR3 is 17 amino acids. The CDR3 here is CAWSPDPTSAHRGEQFF. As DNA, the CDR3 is TGTGCCTGGAGTCCCGATCCGACTAGCGCTCATCGGGGTGAGCAGTTCTTC.

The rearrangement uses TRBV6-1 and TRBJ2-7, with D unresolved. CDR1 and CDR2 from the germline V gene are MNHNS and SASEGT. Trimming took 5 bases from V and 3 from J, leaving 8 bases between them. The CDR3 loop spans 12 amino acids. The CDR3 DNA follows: TGTGCCAGCAGTTCGGAGCTCTACGAGCAGTACTTC. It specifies CASSSELYEQYF.

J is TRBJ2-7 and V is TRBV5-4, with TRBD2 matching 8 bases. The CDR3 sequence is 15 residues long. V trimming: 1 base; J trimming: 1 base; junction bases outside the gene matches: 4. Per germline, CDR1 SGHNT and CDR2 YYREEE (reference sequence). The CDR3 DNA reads TGTGCCAGCAGCTTGATGGCGGGAGGATCCTACGAGCAGTACTTC. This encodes CASSLMAGGSYEQYF.

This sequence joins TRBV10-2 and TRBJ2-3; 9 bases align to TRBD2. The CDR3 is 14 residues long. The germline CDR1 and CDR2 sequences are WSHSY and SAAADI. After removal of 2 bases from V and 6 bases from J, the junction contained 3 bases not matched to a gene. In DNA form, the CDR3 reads TGCGCCAGCAGTGAGAGCGGGAGGACGGATACGCAGTATTTT. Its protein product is CASSESGRTDTQYF.

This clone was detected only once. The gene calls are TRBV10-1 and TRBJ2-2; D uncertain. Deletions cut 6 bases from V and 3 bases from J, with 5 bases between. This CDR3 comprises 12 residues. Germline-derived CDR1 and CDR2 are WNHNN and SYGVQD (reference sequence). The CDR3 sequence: CASRAYTGELFF. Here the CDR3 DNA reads TGCGCCAGCAGAGCCTACACCGGGGAGCTGTTTTTT.

The CDR3 sequence is CSGASAYEQYF. The CDR3 bases are TGCAGCGGGGCGTCGGCCTACGAGCAGTACTTC. V gene TRBV29-1 combines with J gene TRBJ2-7; D unresolved. V was trimmed by 7 bases and J by 2 bases, leaving 9 bases between them. Looked up from germline, CDR1 is SQVTM and CDR2 is ANQGSEA. CDR3 size: 11 residues.

CDR3 in amino acids: CAISQREGNEQFF. In nucleotides, the CDR3 is TGTGCCATCAGTCAGCGGGAGGGCAATGAGCAGTTCTTC. The chain uses TRBV10-3 and TRBJ2-1; 10 nucleotides align to TRBD2. The V gene end was trimmed by 5 bases and the J gene end by 6 bases; junction bases not matched to a gene: 1. Germline CDR1 is ENHRY and CDR2 is SYGVKD. There are 13 residues in the CDR3.

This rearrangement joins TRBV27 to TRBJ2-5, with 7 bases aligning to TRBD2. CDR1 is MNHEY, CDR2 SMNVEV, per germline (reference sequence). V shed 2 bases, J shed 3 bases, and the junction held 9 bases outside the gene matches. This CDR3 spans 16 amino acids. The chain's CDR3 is CASSLSRTRPKETQYF. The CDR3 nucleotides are TGTGCCAGCAGTTTAAGCCGGACTAGGCCCAAAGAGACCCAGTACTTC.

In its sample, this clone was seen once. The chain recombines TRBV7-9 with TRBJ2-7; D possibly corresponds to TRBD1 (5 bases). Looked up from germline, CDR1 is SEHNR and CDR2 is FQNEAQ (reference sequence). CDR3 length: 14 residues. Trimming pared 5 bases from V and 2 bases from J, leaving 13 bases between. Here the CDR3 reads CASSPHTGPYEQYF. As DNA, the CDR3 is TGTGCCAGCAGCCCACATACAGGTCCCTACGAGCAGTACTTC.

CDR3 amino acids: CASKSHRGSGNTIYF. The CDR3 nucleotides are TGTGCCAGTAAATCCCACAGGGGAAGCGGAAACACCATATATTTT. The V call is TRBV19, the J call TRBJ1-3; 7 bases agree with TRBD1. Germline V gives CDR1 LNHDA, CDR2 SQIVND (reference sequence). This CDR3 comprises 15 residues. With 7 bases clipped from V and 4 bases from J, the junction kept 10 bases outside the gene matches.

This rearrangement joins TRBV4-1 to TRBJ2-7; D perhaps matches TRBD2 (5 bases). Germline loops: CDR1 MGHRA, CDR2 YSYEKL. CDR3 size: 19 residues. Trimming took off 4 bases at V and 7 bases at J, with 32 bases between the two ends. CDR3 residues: CASSPRVPEETTRVGEQYF. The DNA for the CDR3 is TGCGCCAGCAGCCCGAGGGTTCCCGAAGAGACTACCAGAGTGGGTGAGCAGTACTTC.